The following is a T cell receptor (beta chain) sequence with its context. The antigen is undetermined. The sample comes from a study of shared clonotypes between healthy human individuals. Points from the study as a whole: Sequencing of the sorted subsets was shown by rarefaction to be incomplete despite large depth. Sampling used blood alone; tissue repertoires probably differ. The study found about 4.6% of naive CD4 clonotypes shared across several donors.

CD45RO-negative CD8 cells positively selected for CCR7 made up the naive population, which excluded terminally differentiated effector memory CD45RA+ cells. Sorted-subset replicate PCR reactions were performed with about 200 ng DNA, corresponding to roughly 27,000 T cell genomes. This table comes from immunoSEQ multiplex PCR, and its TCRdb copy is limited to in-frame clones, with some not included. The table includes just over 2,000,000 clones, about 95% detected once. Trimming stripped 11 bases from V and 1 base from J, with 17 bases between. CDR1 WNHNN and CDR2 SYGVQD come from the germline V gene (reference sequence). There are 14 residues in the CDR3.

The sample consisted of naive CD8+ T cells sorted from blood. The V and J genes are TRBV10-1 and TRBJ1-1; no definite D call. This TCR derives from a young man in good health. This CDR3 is CAPSYRTANTEAFF. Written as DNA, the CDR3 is TGCGCCCCCAGCTACCGGACGGCGAACACTGAAGCTTTCTTT.